The entry below gives a single TCR beta chain sequence along with its context. Antigen specificity is unknown. The source of the sample is a study of breast tumors, draining lymph nodes, adjacent tissues. Regarding the study as a whole: Compared with lymph nodes, tumors were less diverse; compared with nontumor tissue, more. The data were judged consistent with most tumor T cells coming from lymph node and expanding in tumor.

Each CDR3 protein is one row after TCRdb ran MiXCR on the multiplex PCR reads. The sample records 200,000 or so distinct CDR3 sequences, 31% being singletons. The lymph nodes were axillary draining lymph nodes from breast cancer patients. Per germline, CDR1 SGHTA and CDR2 FQGNSA. The CDR3 is 15 residues long. J lost 3 bases, V lost 2 bases, and 6 bases had no gene match. V gene TRBV7-2 combines with J gene TRBJ1-2; TRBD1 matches 7 bases. The clonotype originates from a female donor with breast cancer. Some clones in this sample may be carry-over from other donors' samples. The sequencing sample was made of axillary lymph node tissue. CDR3 DNA sequence: TGTGCCAGCAGCTTATGTACAGGGGCTCACTATGGCTACACCTTC. Its translation is CASSLCTGAHYGYTF.